This TCR beta chain came from a study of OX40 agonist ivuxolimab in advanced cancers. Looking at the study overall: There were three patients with partial responses, one having hepatocellular carcinoma and two cutaneous melanoma.

There are 16 residues in the CDR3. The trim removed 5 bases at V and 7 bases at J, leaving 9 bases unmatched. Per the germline V gene, CDR1 is SGHTA and CDR2 is FQGNSA. Drawing of blood for sampling happened at baseline, at cycle 4 day 1, and at cycle 7 day 1. Clones were sequenced by immunoSEQ multiplex PCR, and TCRdb holds only the in-frame ones, with some missing. The table lists about 43,000 clones, approximately 86% of them singletons. The chain has TRBV7-2 and TRBJ2-1; 12 bases agree with TRBD2. The source is an adult with an advanced solid tumor such as melanoma, head and neck, liver or kidney cancer. The source material was CD4+ or CD8+ T cells sorted from blood, sampled in a trial of the OX40 agonist ivuxolimab. Written as DNA, the CDR3 is TGTGCCAGCAGCATATCACTAGCGGGGGGCTTTAATGAGCAGTTCTTC. As protein: CASSISLAGGFNEQFF. The entire variable domain, with the rest obtained from reference TRBV7-2 and TRBJ2-1, is as follows: GAGVSQSPSNKVTEKGKDVELRCDPISGHTALYWYRQSLGQGLEFLIYFQGNSAPDKSGLPSDRFSAERTGGSVSTLTIQRTQQEDSAVYLCASSISLAGGFNEQFFGPGTRLTVL.